The rows below give T cell receptor beta chains drawn from one sample of a study of T cell changes during pregnancy in multiple sclerosis. Profiling relied on immunoSEQ multiplex PCR, and the TCRdb table lists in-frame clones only, not all of them. The sample holds roughly 64,000 clones, roughly 89% seen once. The sample here was peripheral blood, taken in the second trimester of pregnancy. The receptor set was obtained from a female donor with multiple sclerosis, enrolled in a pregnancy study. The CDR3 runs from the conserved cysteine through the conserved F or W. D genes are given only for firm matches. Rows give clone size only sometimes, using once, few, many, or a class for an expanded clone.

once,TRBD2,TRBJ2-5,TRBV27,CASKRDHAQETQYF,TGTGCCAGCAAGCGGGACCACGCCCAAGAGACCCAGTACTTC
.,TRBD2,TRBJ2-5,TRBV4-2,CASSQEGVSGIRGETQYF,TGTGCCAGCAGCCAAGAGGGGGTTAGCGGGATAAGGGGAGAGACCCAGTACTTC
.,TRBD2,TRBJ2-7,TRBV6-1,CASERGDSYEQYF,TGTGCCAGTGAGCGGGGAGACTCCTACGAGCAGTACTTC
.,TRBD2,TRBJ2-1,TRBV11-3,CASSSRLAGEQFF,TGTGCCAGCAGCTCTAGACTAGCCGGTGAGCAGTTCTTC
.,TRBD2,TRBJ2-1,TRBV19,CASSIDGLAGGVNEQFF,TGTGCCAGTAGTATAGATGGGCTAGCGGGAGGGGTCAATGAGCAGTTCTTC
.,.,TRBJ2-2,TRBV12-5,CASAPGFGYGTGELFF,TGTGCTAGTGCCCCGGGTTTCGGTTACGGCACCGGGGAGCTGTTTTTT
.,TRBD2,TRBJ2-1,TRBV7-2,CASSSLAGGYNEQFF,TGTGCCAGCAGCTCACTAGCGGGAGGTTATAATGAGCAGTTCTTC
.,.,TRBJ2-1,TRBV28,CASSRVSSYNEQFF,TGTGCCAGCAGCCGGGTGAGCTCCTACAATGAGCAGTTCTTC
.,.,TRBJ2-7,TRBV18,CASSLGGEQYF,TGTGCCAGCTCACTCGGAGGCGAGCAGTACTTC
.,TRBD1,TRBJ1-5,TRBV6-5,CASSSGQGNQPQHF,TGTGCCAGCAGTTCTGGACAGGGAAATCAGCCCCAGCATTTT
once,.,TRBJ2-1,TRBV4-1,CASSQVRLVRDNEQFF,TGCGCCAGCAGCCAAGTACGACTAGTCCGAGACAATGAGCAGTTCTTC
few,.,TRBJ1-1,TRBV14,CASSQNRVRAFF,TGTGCCAGCAGCCAAAACAGGGTAAGGGCTTTCTTT
.,TRBD2,TRBJ2-2,TRBV5-1,CASSAIAGLNTGELFF,TGCGCCAGCAGCGCAATAGCGGGATTGAACACCGGGGAGCTGTTTTTT
once,.,TRBJ2-1,TRBV6-5,CASSPRSDEQFF,TGTGCCAGCTCCCCTAGGTCGGATGAGCAGTTCTTC
once,.,TRBJ2-3,TRBV7-3,CASSLRGGADTQYF,TGTGCCAGCAGCCTACGCGGTGGGGCGGATACGCAGTATTTT
once,.,TRBJ2-7,TRBV7-2,CASSFLASLGYEQYF,TGTGCCAGCAGCTTTCTAGCGTCCCTCGGGTACGAGCAGTACTTC
once,.,TRBJ2-5,TRBV28,CASSSEIQETQYF,TGTGCCAGCAGTTCCGAGATACAAGAGACCCAGTACTTC